Described below is a single T cell receptor (beta chain) sequence and its context. The source of the sample is a study of blood T cell repertoires in COVID-19. The germline V gene has CDR1 KGHSH and CDR2 LQKENI. The ends were cut back, 3 bases at V and 3 bases at J, with 15 bases in the middle. This CDR3 has 16 amino acids. The repertoire was sequenced with immunoSEQ multiplex PCR; TCRdb's copy has only in-frame clones and lacks some. The table includes roughly 62,000 clones, roughly four fifths detected once. One Seattle source followed patients from active infection through their disease course. This chain links TRBV18 with TRBJ1-5; D remains unclear. Sample: peripheral blood. The clonotype originates from an elderly man with COVID-19, enrolled during active disease. CDR3 residues: CASSPRRGQNNQPQHF. For the CDR3, the DNA is TGTGCCAGCTCACCCCGCAGAGGTCAAAACAATCAGCCCCAGCATTTT.